This entry lists 3 T cell receptor beta chains sequenced from one sample in a study of human T cells and chemical hapten exposure. MiXCR was run by TCRdb on the RACE reads, yielding one entry per CDR3 protein. This table holds some 96,000 distinct CDR3 sequences, less than 35% found once. Time point defined: patch test 3, about 24 weeks after DPC sensitization. Treatment of the sample: therapeutic diphenylcyclopropenone sensitization with weekly scalp DPC. The source material was whole blood, sampled in connection with sensitization to the hapten diphenylcyclopropenone (DPC). The receptors stem from a man aged 35-49 years with alopecia areata. Some clones in this sample may be carry-over from other donors' samples.

This clonotype has just a few counts. The chain carries TRBV14 and TRBJ1-2, with a tentative D call TRBD1 (5 bases). Germline loops: CDR1 SGHDN, CDR2 FVKESK. The CDR3 spans 16 residues. The V and J ends lost 0 bases and 3 bases respectively, with 14 bases between them. CDR3 sequence: CASSQEARTRDYGYTF. The CDR3 DNA follows: TGTGCCAGCAGCCAAGAGGCCAGGACAAGAGACTATGGCTACACCTTC.

The V and J genes are TRBV18 and TRBJ2-5; no firm D call. With 6 bases removed from V and 3 bases from J, the gap between germline ends came to 8 bases. Germline V gene data show CDR1 as KGHSH and CDR2 as LQKENI. This CDR3 comprises 12 residues. CDR3 sequence reads: CASSLYKETQYF. The CDR3 region has the DNA TGTGCCAGCTCTCTCTACAAAGAGACCCAGTACTTC.

The rearrangement links TRBV9 to TRBJ2-1, with a tentative D call TRBD1 (7 bases). V was cut by 0 bases and J by 5 bases, with 12 bases left in between. Germline V CDR1 and CDR2: SGDLS, YYNGEE. The CDR3 has 15 amino acids. The DNA of the CDR3 is TGTGCCAGCAGCGTAGGCGGGACAGCCAACAATGAGCAGTTCTTC. It specifies CASSVGGTANNEQFF.